The 16 T cell receptor beta chains listed next were all sequenced from one sample in a study of blood T cell repertoires in COVID-19. Sequenced by immunoSEQ multiplex PCR; TCRdb stores in-frame clones only, minus some. This table has roughly 220,000 clones, 86% appearing once. The sample was peripheral blood. These TCRs come from a man aged 25 to 40 who had recovered from COVID-19.

This chain uses TRBV7-2 with TRBJ1-1; a weak D match, TRBD1 (6 bases). Germline V gene sequence: CDR1 SGHTA, CDR2 FQGNSA. V shed 5 bases and J shed 0 bases, with 13 bases lying between them. This CDR3 region has 15 residues. The DNA of the CDR3 is TGTGCCAGCAGCAAAAGGGGGGGTCTGAACACTGAAGCTTTCTTT. Translation gives CASSKRGGLNTEAFF.

J is TRBJ2-7 and V is TRBV6-2 or TRBV6-3, with D possibly matching TRBD2 (6 bases). The CDR3 is made up of 13 amino acids. Germline CDR1 MNHEY, CDR2 SVGEGT. Trimming removed 3 bases from V and 6 bases from J, with 12 bases in between. The CDR3 DNA reads as TGTGCCAGCAGTTATCAGACTAGGCGCGAGCAGTACTTC. Encoded protein: CASSYQTRREQYF.

The chain employs TRBV6-5 and TRBJ1-2, with 7 nucleotides matching TRBD1. The CDR3 sequence is 14 residues long. V shed 6 bases and J 4 bases; nucleotides not matched to a gene: 8. Germline lookup yields CDR1 MNHEY and CDR2 SVGAGI. The CDR3 protein is CASSLDREIYGYTF. The CDR3 DNA reads as TGTGCCAGCAGCCTCGACAGGGAGATCTATGGCTACACCTTC.

The chain carries TRBV7-8 and TRBJ1-4; 7 positions agree with TRBD1. V shed 2 bases and J 7 bases; nucleotides not matched to a gene: 16. This CDR3 is 18 amino acids long. Germline V CDR1 and CDR2: SGHVS, FQNEAQ. CDR3 DNA sequence: TGTGCCAGCAGCTTAATGGGACAGCAATACCCGCCGGCTGAAAAACTGTTTTTT. Translation: CASSLMGQQYPPAEKLFF.

The V gene is TRBV19, the J gene TRBJ2-7; 9 bases are a match to TRBD1. Losses at the gene ends were 9 bases for V and 4 bases for J; bases not matched to a gene: 7. The CDR3 has 13 residues. Germline values: CDR1 LNHDA, CDR2 SQIVND (reference sequence). CDR3 sequence reads: CASKGTGLYEQYF. The CDR3 DNA is TGTGCCAGCAAGGGGACAGGGCTTTACGAGCAGTACTTC.

CDR3 sequence (DNA): TGTGCCACCAGTGATACAGGTTCGAACACCGGGGAGCTGTTTTTT. It encodes CATSDTGSNTGELFF. The gene calls are TRBV24-1 and TRBJ2-2; tentatively, D is TRBD1 (5 bases). This CDR3 spans 15 amino acids. CDR1 is KGHDR, CDR2 SFDVKD, per germline. V dropped 3 bases and J dropped 0 bases, with 7 bases sitting between them.

The CDR3, as DNA: TGTGCCAGCAGCTTAACTAGCGGCACCTACGAGCAGTACTTC. Its protein product is CASSLTSGTYEQYF. This chain joins TRBV7-2 and TRBJ2-7; 8 nucleotides line up with TRBD2. The CDR3 has 14 amino acids. Germline V gene lookup returns CDR1 SGHTA and CDR2 FQGNSA. The V gene end was trimmed by 2 bases and the J gene end by 2 bases; junction bases not matched to a gene: 2.

The chain couples TRBV10-1 to TRBJ2-7; TRBD1 matches 9 bases. CDR3 size: 13 residues. Germline-derived CDR1 and CDR2 are WNHNN and SYGVQD (reference sequence). Trimming cost V 4 bases and J 6 bases; bases outside gene matches: 4. The CDR3 reads CASSVDRGSEQYF. The CDR3, as DNA: TGCGCCAGCAGTGTTGACAGGGGGTCCGAGCAGTACTTC.

The chain uses TRBV7-6 and TRBJ2-7; 11 bases are shared with TRBD1. Germline CDR1 is SGHVS and CDR2 is FNYEAQ. Trimming at V came to 6 bases and at J to 6 bases, leaving 7 bases not matched to a gene. The CDR3 runs to 14 residues. As DNA, the CDR3 is TGTGCCAGCAGGGACAGGGACAGGGGGGGCGAGCAGTACTTC. It encodes CASRDRDRGGEQYF. The complete variable domain, with remaining parts taken from reference TRBV7-6 and TRBJ2-7, reads GAGVSQSPRYKVTKRGQDVALRCDPISGHVSLYWYRQALGQGPEFLTYFNYEAQQDKSGLPNDRFSAERPEGSISTLTIQRTEQRDSAMYRCASRDRDRGGEQYFGPGTRLTVT.

The gene calls are TRBV23-1 and TRBJ1-1, with 7 nucleotides matching TRBD1. TRBV23-1 is filed as an ORF, its function uncertain. This CDR3 region has 14 residues. The J segment lost 10 bases and the V segment lost 1 base, leaving 9 bases of the junction unmatched. CDR3 sequence reads: CASSQWFVRQGAFF. DNA of the CDR3: TGCGCCAGCAGTCAATGGTTCGTTAGACAGGGAGCTTTCTTT.

This chain connects TRBV11-3 to TRBJ2-2; TRBD1 aligns across 9 bases. J was trimmed by 5 bases and V by 4 bases; bases with no gene match: 5. The CDR3 extends over 15 amino acids. In germline, CDR1 is SGHNT, CDR2 YENEEA. The CDR3 sequence: CASSWGQGETGELFF. As DNA, the CDR3 is TGTGCCAGCAGCTGGGGACAGGGAGAAACCGGGGAGCTGTTTTTT.

V is TRBV3-1 (or the pseudogene TRBV3-2) and J is TRBJ1-1; no firm D call. The CDR3 is 18 residues long. Trimming removed 0 bases from V and 10 bases from J, with 27 bases in between. The germline V gene encodes CDR1 LGHDT and CDR2 YNNKEL (reference sequence). The CDR3 nucleotides read TGTGCCAGCAGCCAAGACACCGAGCGGTATCCGGGCAGCGGAGGAGCTTTCTTT. Its protein is CASSQDTERYPGSGGAFF.

This clone was seen only a few times. This chain uses TRBV10-1 with TRBJ1-1, with TRBD1 as a possible D gene (5 bases). The CDR3 length is 15 residues. V was clipped by 4 bases and J by 8 bases, with 20 bases between them. The V gene's germline CDR1 is WNHNN and CDR2 SYGVQD (reference sequence). CDR3 residues: CASSAGGGKDSEAFF. DNA of the CDR3: TGCGCCAGCAGTGCCGGTGGGGGGAAGGACTCGGAAGCTTTCTTT.

This clone appeared once. The chain joins TRBV7-8 to TRBJ1-6; 8 nucleotides agree with TRBD1. The CDR3 length is 15 residues. CDR1 and CDR2 from the germline V gene are SGHVS and FQNEAQ. The trim removed 3 bases at V and 7 bases at J, leaving 5 bases unmatched. The CDR3 region has the DNA TGTGCCAGCAGCTTGACAGGGGTATTAAATTCACCCCTCCACTTT. Amino acid sequence: CASSLTGVLNSPLHF.

This clone turned up a few times. This sequence joins TRBV7-2 and TRBJ1-1, with D maybe TRBD1 (5 bases). V was pared by 11 bases and J by 7 bases, with 17 bases between. Germline lookup yields CDR1 SGHTA and CDR2 FQGNSA. The CDR3 sequence is 12 residues long. Here the CDR3 reads CALSPQGLEAFF. The CDR3 DNA follows: TGTGCCCTAAGCCCTCAGGGCCTTGAAGCTTTCTTT.

A few counts support this clone. This chain connects TRBV19 to TRBJ1-2; D may be TRBD1 (5 bases). V was shortened by 4 bases and J by 5 bases, with 14 bases between the two germline ends. Germline V lookup: CDR1 LNHDA, CDR2 SQIVND (reference sequence). This CDR3 comprises 14 residues. CDR3 region: CASSTPGTFYGYTF. The CDR3 region has the DNA TGTGCCAGTAGTACCCCGGGGACTTTTTATGGCTACACCTTC.